One sample yielded the 20 T cell receptor beta chains listed below, sequenced in a study of cytomegalovirus exposure and HLA in healthy donors. The PCR ran on 60 Vbeta and 13 Jbeta primers. Sequenced by immunoSEQ multiplex PCR; TCRdb stores in-frame clones only, minus some. The data show approximately 130,000 clones, with around 81% seen just once and 0.7% held by the top ten. The sequencing sample was made of PBMCs. Receptors were obtained from a man younger than 30 in good health and CMV-seronegative.

This chain links TRBV27 with TRBJ1-1; unclear D gene. V lost 0 bases to trimming and J lost 2 bases, with 7 bases between them. The CDR3 has 14 residues. Germline CDR1 is MNHEY and CDR2 is SMNVEV (reference sequence). The CDR3 bases are TGTGCCAGCAGTTTATCCAGGCGCAACACTGAAGCTTTCTTT. Amino acids: CASSLSRRNTEAFF.

The chain carries TRBV19 and TRBJ1-2; 9 positions match TRBD1. This CDR3 spans 16 amino acids. In germline, CDR1 is LNHDA, CDR2 SQIVND (reference sequence). V dropped 7 bases and J dropped 2; count of bases not matched to a gene: 11. The CDR3 DNA sequence: TGTGCCAGTACCCCAAGGGGGGACAGGGACAACTATGGCTACACCTTC. It is translated as CASTPRGDRDNYGYTF.

The gene calls are TRBV15 and TRBJ2-3, with a possible D match to TRBD2 (6 bases). Germline values: CDR1 LNHNV, CDR2 YYDKDF (reference sequence). The CDR3 sequence is 14 residues long. V was trimmed by 5 bases and J by 2 bases, leaving 11 bases between them. In DNA form, the CDR3 reads TGTGCCACCAGCCGGCGGGGAAACACAGATACGCAGTATTTT. Its translation: CATSRRGNTDTQYF.

On this clone: The same CDR3 also results from other DNA sequences found in this sample. The chain combines TRBV28 with TRBJ1-1; no definite D call. CDR1 is MDHEN, CDR2 SYDVKM, per germline. This CDR3 contains 11 residues. V was shortened by 6 bases and J by 8 bases, with 10 bases between the two germline ends. The CDR3 protein is CASSLGREAFF. DNA for the CDR3: TGTGCCAGCAGCCTCGGGAGAGAAGCTTTCTTT.

J is TRBJ1-1 and V is TRBV30, with 11 bases lining up with TRBD1. CDR1 is GTSNPN, CDR2 SVGIG, per germline (reference sequence). This CDR3 has 14 amino acids. With 4 bases clipped from V and 4 bases from J, the junction kept 5 bases outside the gene matches. The CDR3 is CAWTLGTGGTEAFF. The CDR3, as DNA: TGTGCCTGGACTCTGGGGACAGGGGGCACTGAAGCTTTCTTT.

This chain links TRBV30 with TRBJ1-2; 8 bases are a match to TRBD1. The CDR3 length is 11 residues. Per the germline V gene, CDR1 is GTSNPN and CDR2 is SVGIG (reference sequence). V shed 3 bases and J 8 bases; nucleotides not matched to a gene: 2. The CDR3 protein is CAWRDRAGYTF. The CDR3 DNA reads TGTGCCTGGAGGGACAGGGCGGGCTACACCTTC.

This chain connects TRBV7-6 to TRBJ1-5; D remains ambiguous. CDR3 size: 13 residues. The ends were cut back, 4 bases at V and 5 bases at J, with 9 bases in the middle. Germline lookup yields CDR1 SGHVS and CDR2 FNYEAQ. The CDR3 DNA follows: TGTGCCAGCAGCTCCCGGCGGGATCAGCCCCAGCATTTT. This sequence encodes CASSSRRDQPQHF.

The chain employs TRBV7-2 and TRBJ2-1; 7 bases match TRBD1. The CDR3 sequence is 15 residues long. Germline V gene data show CDR1 as SGHTA and CDR2 as FQGNSA. V lost 2 bases to trimming and J lost 10 bases; unmatched junction nucleotides: 11. CDR3 bases: TGTGCCAGCAGCTTAAGGGCAGGGGAAGGGGGCGAGCAGTTCTTC. Translation: CASSLRAGEGGEQFF.

The chain recombines TRBV10-3 with TRBJ1-2; D may be TRBD1 (5 bases). Deletions cut 8 bases from V and 5 bases from J, with 15 bases between. This CDR3 contains 13 residues. Germline lookup yields CDR1 ENHRY and CDR2 SYGVKD. CDR3 sequence (DNA): TGTGCCATCGGCCTCGGGACTGATTATGGCTACACCTTC. Amino acid sequence: CAIGLGTDYGYTF.

The chain joins TRBV6-5 to TRBJ2-7; D might be TRBD1 (6 bases). Per the germline V gene, CDR1 is MNHEY and CDR2 is SVGAGI. The V end was cut by 0 bases, the J end by 1 base, with 13 bases between. The CDR3 sequence is 16 residues long. The CDR3 DNA reads TGTGCCAGCAGTTACTCGAAACTCAGGGGATCCTACGAGCAGTACTTC. Protein: CASSYSKLRGSYEQYF.

V and J are TRBV7-9 and TRBJ2-1; 7 bases are a match to TRBD1. In germline, CDR1 is SEHNR, CDR2 FQNEAQ (reference sequence). After removal of 4 bases from V and 2 bases from J, the junction contained 2 bases not matched to a gene. This CDR3 has 14 amino acids. CDR3 DNA sequence: TGTGCCAGCAGCTCAGGGGGACCCTACAATGAGCAGTTCTTC. It translates to CASSSGGPYNEQFF.

A few counts support this clone. The chain recombines TRBV11-2 with TRBJ1-2, with D possibly TRBD1 on 5 matching bases. Germline values: CDR1 SGHAT, CDR2 FQNNGV. This CDR3 spans 13 amino acids. V was clipped by 9 bases and J by 0 bases, with 11 bases between them. The CDR3 region has the DNA TGTGCCAGTGGGACTTCATCTAACTATGGCTACACCTTC. It yields the protein CASGTSSNYGYTF.

The rearrangement joins TRBV15 to TRBJ1-5, with D possibly being TRBD1 (5 bases). Trimming cost V 11 bases and J 4 bases, with 18 bases left between them. The CDR3 extends over 14 amino acids. Germline V gene data show CDR1 as LNHNV and CDR2 as YYDKDF (reference sequence). Here the CDR3 reads CASQLGGRNQPQHF. Written as DNA, the CDR3 is TGTGCCTCTCAACTGGGGGGGAGAAATCAGCCCCAGCATTTT. Looking up the rest from reference TRBV15 and TRBJ1-5 gives the full variable domain: DAMVIQNPRYQVTQFGKPVTLSCSQTLNHNVMYWYQQKSSQAPKLLFHYYDKDFNNEADTPDNFQSRRPNTSFCFLDIRSPGLGDTAMYLCASQLGGRNQPQHFGDGTRLSIL.

The rearrangement joins TRBV6-4 to TRBJ2-1; TRBD1 matches 7 bases. This CDR3 is built from 17 residues. Germline assignment: CDR1 MRHNA and CDR2 SNTAGT. V shed 3 bases and J 0 bases; nucleotides not matched to a gene: 8. DNA for the CDR3: TGTGCCAGCAGTGAATTAATGCGACAGGGCTCCTACAATGAGCAGTTCTTC. Amino acids: CASSELMRQGSYNEQFF.

The chain recombines TRBV27 with TRBJ2-7; D is perhaps TRBD1 (5 bases). This CDR3 is 17 amino acids long. Germline CDR1 is MNHEY and CDR2 is SMNVEV (reference sequence). V gave up 3 bases and J gave up 2 bases, with 20 bases separating them. For the CDR3, the DNA is TGTGCCAGCAGTTTTAAGTCAGGGCGCCTTATGGCCTACGAGCAGTACTTC. The encoded protein is CASSFKSGRLMAYEQYF.

The chain combines TRBV6-4 with TRBJ2-2; D might be TRBD1 (6 bases). V dropped 0 bases and J dropped 0 bases, with 11 bases sitting between them. CDR3 length: 17 amino acids. Germline V gene lookup returns CDR1 MRHNA and CDR2 SNTAGT. This CDR3 is CASSDSINRANTGELFF. In nucleotides, the CDR3 is TGTGCCAGCAGTGACTCGATAAACAGGGCGAACACCGGGGAGCTGTTTTTT.

This chain connects TRBV7-6 to TRBJ2-1; a weak D match, TRBD1 (5 bases). The CDR3 loop spans 16 amino acids. The germline V gene encodes CDR1 SGHVS and CDR2 FNYEAQ. Trimming removed 0 bases at V and 5 bases at J, with 14 bases between. The CDR3 reads CASSLARVLRHNEQFF. CDR3 nucleotides: TGTGCCAGCAGCTTAGCCAGGGTGTTACGTCACAATGAGCAGTTCTTC.

The CDR3 sequence: CASSPRGSNTGELFF. The CDR3 region has the DNA TGTGCCAGCAGTCCTCGGGGGTCAAACACCGGGGAGCTGTTTTTT. The chain carries TRBV6-6 and TRBJ2-2, with D maybe TRBD2 (6 bases). This CDR3 has 15 residues. Germline V CDR1 and CDR2: MNHNY, SVGAGI (reference sequence). The ends were cut back, 5 bases at V and 2 bases at J, with 12 bases in the middle.

The chain joins TRBV6-6 to TRBJ1-1, with 10 bases lining up with TRBD1. Germline CDR1 is MNHNY and CDR2 is SVGAGI (reference sequence). With V trimmed by 6 bases and J by 3 bases, 4 bases remained unmatched. The CDR3 is 14 residues long. CDR3 region: CASRRGQGDTEAFF. The CDR3 DNA sequence: TGTGCCAGCAGACGAGGACAGGGGGACACTGAAGCTTTCTTT.

As for this clone: Without the conserved terminal phenylalanine or tryptophan, this CDR3 likely stems from a read error. The DNA is left out, because the CDR3 cannot be placed on it with certainty; the CDR3 is given as TCRdb lists it. The chain joins TRBV10-3 to TRBJ1-1. Germline V gives CDR1 ENHRY, CDR2 SYGVKD. Ends included, the CDR3 has 12 residues. The CDR3 protein is CAISESRNVILL.